This T cell receptor beta chain was observed in a study of cytomegalovirus exposure and HLA in healthy donors. Regarding the study as a whole: There were 150 to 200 TCR beta chains listed as cytomegalovirus-associated. CMV antigen specificity of a few CMV-associated chains was confirmed in vitro. Reportedly, cytomegalovirus status was diagnosed with high sensitivity and specificity.

Some clones are missing from TCRdb's copy, which holds only in-frame ones; the method was immunoSEQ multiplex PCR. Of 70,000 or so clones listed, roughly 94% are singletons. A remark on this clone: Its antigen is undetermined.

The germline V gene has CDR1 SGHRS and CDR2 YFSETQ. Trimming pared 3 bases from V and 10 bases from J, leaving 17 bases between. There are 14 residues in the CDR3. V is TRBV5-1 and J is TRBJ1-5, with D perhaps matching TRBD1 (5 bases). The origin of this receptor is a young man in good health and CMV-seropositive. The material sequenced was PBMCs. CDR3 coding DNA: TGCGCCAGCAGCTCTGGCCAGGGAATGGACCCCCAGCATTTT. Translated: CASSSGQGMDPQHF.